This T cell receptor beta chain was retrieved from a study of T cell responses to AZD1222 COVID-19 vaccine. Study-level information: Second-dose timings of about 4 or about 12 weeks were pooled.

Germline CDR1 and CDR2: SNHLY and FYNNEI. The V and J ends lost 4 bases and 9 bases, in that order; junction bases with no gene match: 2. The CDR3 runs 13 residues. The protocol was immunoSEQ multiplex PCR, while the TCRdb copy is restricted to in-frame clones and leaves out a portion. The sample holds some 140,000 clones, approximately 93% seen once. The clonotype originates from an adult in good health. The chain recombines TRBV2 with TRBJ2-1; 11 positions agree with TRBD2. The material was peripheral blood, obtained on day 0 of AZD1222 vaccination. As DNA, the CDR3 is TGTGCCAGCAGTGGACTAGCGGGAAGTGAGCAGTTCTTC. Translating gives CASSGLAGSEQFF.